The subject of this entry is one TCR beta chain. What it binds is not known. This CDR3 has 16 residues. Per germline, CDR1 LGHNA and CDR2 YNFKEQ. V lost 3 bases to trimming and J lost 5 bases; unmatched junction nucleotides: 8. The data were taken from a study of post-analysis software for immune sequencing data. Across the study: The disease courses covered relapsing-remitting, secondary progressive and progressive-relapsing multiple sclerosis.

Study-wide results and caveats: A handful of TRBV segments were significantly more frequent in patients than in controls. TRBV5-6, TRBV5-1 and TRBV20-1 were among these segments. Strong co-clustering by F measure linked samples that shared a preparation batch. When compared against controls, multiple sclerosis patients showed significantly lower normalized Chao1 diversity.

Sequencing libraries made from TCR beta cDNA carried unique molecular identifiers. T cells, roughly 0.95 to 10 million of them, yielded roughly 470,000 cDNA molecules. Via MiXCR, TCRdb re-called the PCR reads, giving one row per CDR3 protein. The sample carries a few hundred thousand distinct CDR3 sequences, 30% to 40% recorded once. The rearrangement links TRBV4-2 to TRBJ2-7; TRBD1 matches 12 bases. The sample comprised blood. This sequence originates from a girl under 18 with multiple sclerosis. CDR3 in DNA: TGTGCCAGCAGCCACACGGGACAGGGGGCGAAACACGAGCAGTACTTC. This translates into CASSHTGQGAKHEQYF.